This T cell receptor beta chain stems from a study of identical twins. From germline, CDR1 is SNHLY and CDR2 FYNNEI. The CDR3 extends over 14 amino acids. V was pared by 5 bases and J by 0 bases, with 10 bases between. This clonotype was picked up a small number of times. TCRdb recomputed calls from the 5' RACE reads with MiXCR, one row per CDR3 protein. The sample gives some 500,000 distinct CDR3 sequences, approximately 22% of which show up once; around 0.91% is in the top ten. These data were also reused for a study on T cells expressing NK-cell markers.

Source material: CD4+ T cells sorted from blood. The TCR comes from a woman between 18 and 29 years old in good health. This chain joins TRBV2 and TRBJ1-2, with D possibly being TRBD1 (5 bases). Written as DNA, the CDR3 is TGTGCCAGCAGTTACCAGGGATCTAACTATGGCTACACCTTC. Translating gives CASSYQGSNYGYTF. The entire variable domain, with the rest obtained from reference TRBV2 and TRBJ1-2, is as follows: EPEVTQTPSHQVTQMGQEVILRCVPISNHLYFYWYRQILGQKVEFLVSFYNNEISEKSEIFDDQFSVERPDGSNFTLKIRSTKLEDSAMYFCASSYQGSNYGYTFGSGTRLTVV.